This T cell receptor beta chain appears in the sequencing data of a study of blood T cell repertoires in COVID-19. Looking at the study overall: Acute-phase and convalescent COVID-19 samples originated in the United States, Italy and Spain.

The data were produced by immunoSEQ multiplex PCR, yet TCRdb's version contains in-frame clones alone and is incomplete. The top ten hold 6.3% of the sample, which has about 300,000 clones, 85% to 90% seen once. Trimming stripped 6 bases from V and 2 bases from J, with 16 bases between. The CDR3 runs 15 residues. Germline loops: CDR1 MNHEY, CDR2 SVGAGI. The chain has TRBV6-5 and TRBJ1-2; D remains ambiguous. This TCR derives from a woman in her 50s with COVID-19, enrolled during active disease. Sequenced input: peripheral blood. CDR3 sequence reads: CASRVEGARNYGYTF. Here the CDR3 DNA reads TGTGCCAGCAGGGTCGAAGGTGCCAGGAACTATGGCTACACCTTC.